Shown below are 11 T cell receptor beta chains from a single sample sequenced in a study of blood T cells in healthy people across ages. The use of a sample-barcoded 5' primer and a J-beta primer mix characterized a second PCR of 7 to 11 cycles. TCRdb used MiXCR to reprocess the 5' RACE reads, holding one entry per CDR3 protein. Of 1.5 million to 1.8 million distinct CDR3 sequences listed, roughly two fifths are singletons. The specimen sequenced was blood. The receptors derive from a woman aged 18-30 years in good health.

The J gene is TRBJ2-3, the V gene TRBV7-2; the D is unclear. Germline V gene data show CDR1 as SGHTA and CDR2 as FQGNSA. The CDR3 sequence is 20 residues long. Trimming pared 1 base from V and 3 bases from J, leaving 26 bases between. CDR3 coding DNA: TGTGCCAGCAGCTTAGTGGAGCTCTTCGTGATGGGTGGCGGTACAGATACGCAGTATTTT. Protein: CASSLVELFVMGGGTDTQYF.

Concerning this clonotype itself: Its ends do not fully match the called genes, so a read error is possible. The J gene is TRBJ2-1, the V gene TRBV5-1; 8 bases map to TRBD2. The CDR3 is 16 residues long. CDR1 is SGHRS and CDR2 is YFSETQ in the germline V gene. The CDR3, as DNA: TGCGCCAGCAGCTGGGGTTGGCGGGGGGAGAACAATGAGCGGTTCTTC. It is translated as CASSWGWRGENNERFF.

This clonotype has only a few counts. V is TRBV20-1 and J is TRBJ2-1; TRBD1 aligns across 9 bases. Gene TRBJ2-7 matches the end of the DNA better, so the J call may be wrong. CDR1 DFQATT and CDR2 SNEGSKA come from the germline V gene (reference sequence). The CDR3 covers 18 residues. The CDR3 DNA sequence: TGCAGTGCTATTTCTTCATGGGACAGGGCCCCCCTCTACAATGAGCAGTACTTC. It codes for CSAISSWDRAPLYNEQYF.

Only a few counts were recorded for this clonotype. The rearrangement uses TRBV27 and TRBJ2-1; 10 bases match TRBD1. The CDR3 is 15 amino acids. Germline V gene sequence: CDR1 MNHEY, CDR2 SMNVEV (reference sequence). Trimming cost V 6 bases and J 10 bases; bases outside gene matches: 12. DNA for the CDR3: TGTGCCAGCAGGTCGGACAGGGGGGGTAGAGACGAGCAGTTCTTC. Translating gives CASRSDRGGRDEQFF.

The chain couples TRBV19 to TRBJ2-3, with 8 bases lining up with TRBD1. The CDR3 spans 17 residues. The V gene end was trimmed by 4 bases and the J gene end by 3 bases; junction bases not matched to a gene: 12. Germline lookup yields CDR1 LNHDA and CDR2 SQIVND (reference sequence). Here the CDR3 reads CASSTGQGHVFTDTQYF. CDR3 sequence (DNA): TGTGCCAGTAGTACTGGACAGGGTCATGTTTTTACAGATACGCAGTATTTT.

This chain uses TRBV27 with TRBJ1-1; no clear D. Trimming removed 8 bases from V and 1 base from J, with 11 bases in between. Germline CDR1 MNHEY, CDR2 SMNVEV (reference sequence). The CDR3 is made up of 13 amino acids. CDR3 in DNA: TGTGCCAGCGCAGAACTGGGGAACACTGAAGCTTTCTTT. Its translation: CASAELGNTEAFF.

V is TRBV5-1 and J is TRBJ1-1; a weak D match, TRBD1 (5 bases). This CDR3 spans 15 amino acids. Germline V gene sequence: CDR1 SGHRS, CDR2 YFSETQ. The V and J ends lost 3 bases and 1 base respectively, with 13 bases between them. In nucleotides, the CDR3 is TGCGCCAGCAGCTCGGGAGGACATACGAACACTGAAGCTTTCTTT. Translated: CASSSGGHTNTEAFF.

This chain links TRBV25-1 with TRBJ2-3; D ambiguous. CDR3 length equals 15 residues. V shed 3 bases and J shed 2 bases, with 12 bases lying between them. From germline, CDR1 is MGHDK and CDR2 SYGVNS. The CDR3 region has the DNA TGTGCCAGCAGTGAGGTTAAAGGTAACACAGATACGCAGTATTTT. Protein: CASSEVKGNTDTQYF.

The gene calls are TRBV7-6 and TRBJ2-7; the D is unclear. The CDR3 totals 14 residues. Per germline, CDR1 SGHVS and CDR2 FNYEAQ. Trimming left V 5 bases short and J 0 bases short, with 11 bases between. The CDR3 DNA is TGTGCCAGCAGCGTAAGCGACCACTCCTACGAGCAGTACTTC. Translating it yields CASSVSDHSYEQYF.

This clonotype was seen many times. J is TRBJ2-5 and V is TRBV30; D not certain. V was clipped by 0 bases and J by 2 bases, with 1 base between them. Germline V gene data show CDR1 as GTSNPN and CDR2 as SVGIG (reference sequence). The CDR3 spans 11 residues. CDR3 DNA sequence: TGTGCCTGGAGTGTACAAGAGACCCAGTACTTC. Its translation is CAWSVQETQYF.

The chain is built from TRBV7-2 and TRBJ1-5; D might be TRBD1 (5 bases). V lost 1 base and J lost 6, with 16 bases in between. The CDR3 consists of 16 residues. Germline assignment: CDR1 SGHTA and CDR2 FQGNSA. CDR3 DNA sequence: TGTGCCAGCAGCTTAGGAGCGGGGGTCGTGAGTCAGCCCCAGCATTTT. Translated, it gives CASSLGAGVVSQPQHF.